A selection of T cell receptor beta chains follows, all from one sample in a study of OX40 agonist ivuxolimab in advanced cancers. Sequencing used immunoSEQ multiplex PCR; TCRdb keeps in-frame clones, though not all of them. The sample lists about 60,000 clones, 83% seen once, with 2% to 2.5% in the top ten. The sequenced sample was CD4+ or CD8+ T cells sorted from blood, obtained in a trial of the OX40 agonist ivuxolimab. These receptors were collected from an adult with an advanced solid tumor such as melanoma, head and neck, liver or kidney cancer. Both conserved end residues are part of each CDR3. The D gene is left open where the match is weak. Clone size is given for some rows only: seen once, a few or many times, or a class if the clone is expanded.

cdr3_length,clone_size,d_call,j_call,v_call,cdr3_nt,cdr3_aa
13,few,.,TRBJ2-7,TRBV14,TGTGCCAGCAGCCAAGAGGGGCGGGAAGGGCAGTACTTC,CASSQEGREGQYF
13,.,.,TRBJ1-1,TRBV2,TGTGCCAGCAGTACCGGGGCGAACACTGAAGCTTTCTTT,CASSTGANTEAFF
13,.,TRBD1,TRBJ2-4,TRBV30,TGTGCCTGGACCGGGACAGGGGAAAACATTCAGTACTTC,CAWTGTGENIQYF
13,.,.,TRBJ2-1,TRBV6-5,TGTGCCAGCAGTTACTCCTCATACAATGAGCAGTTCTTC,CASSYSSYNEQFF
13,.,.,TRBJ1-4,TRBV5-4,TGTGCCAGCAGCTTGGACCAGGGTGAAAAACTGTTTTTT,CASSLDQGEKLFF
14,.,.,TRBJ2-5,TRBV7-9,TGTGCCAGCAGCTTAGACTGGACGCAAGAGACCCAGTACTTC,CASSLDWTQETQYF
14,few,TRBD1,TRBJ1-1,TRBV7-9,TGTGCCAGCAGCTTAGCCGGGACAGATTCTGAAGCTTTCTTT,CASSLAGTDSEAFF
13,.,.,TRBJ1-5,TRBV5-6,TGTGCCAGCAGCCTGGCCCCCAATCAGCCCCAGCATTTT,CASSLAPNQPQHF
12,many,.,TRBJ1-4,TRBV7-2,TGTGCCAGCAGCCCAGTTGGGGAAAAACTGTTTTTT,CASSPVGEKLFF
15,.,.,TRBJ2-7,TRBV27,TGTGCCAGCAGTTTAGTGGGCTCCGGCACCTACGAGCAGTACTTC,CASSLVGSGTYEQYF
14,.,.,TRBJ1-4,TRBV6-5,TGTGCCAGCAGTTACGGGCAGCACAATGAAAAACTGTTTTTT,CASSYGQHNEKLFF
19,.,TRBD1,TRBJ1-1,TRBV18,TGTGCCAGCTCCCAGAGCCTAGGGACAGGCGATTATATGAACACTGAAGCTTTCTTT,CASSQSLGTGDYMNTEAFF
15,.,TRBD2,TRBJ2-3,TRBV7-2,TGTGCCAGCAGCTCAGGCGGTAGCGGGAGTTATACGCAGTATTTT,CASSSGGSGSYTQYF
14,once,.,TRBJ2-5,TRBV7-2,TGTGCCAGCAGCTTAGACAGGGTCAAAGAGACCCAGTACTTC,CASSLDRVKETQYF
17,.,TRBD1,TRBJ2-1,TRBV5-1,TGCGCCAGCAGCCAAAGCGCCGGGACAGGAGCGTTTGTTGAGCAGTTCTTC,CASSQSAGTGAFVEQFF
15,.,.,TRBJ1-1,TRBV6-1,TGTGCCAGCAGAACCTCCACTCAGGGTGACACTGAAGCTTTCTTT,CASRTSTQGDTEAFF
15,.,TRBD1,TRBJ2-7,TRBV7-2,TGTGCCAGCAGCCAATCCTCGGGACAGACCTACGAGCAGTACTTC,CASSQSSGQTYEQYF
13,.,TRBD2,TRBJ2-2,TRBV10-1,TGCGCCGTTCAGCGGGAGAGTACCGGGGAGCTGTTTTTT,CAVQRESTGELFF
13,few,.,TRBJ1-2,TRBV6-1,TGTGCCAGCAGTGTATCGCAGGACTATGGCTACACCTTC,CASSVSQDYGYTF
14,.,TRBD1,TRBJ1-2,TRBV19,TGTGCCAGTATGGGGGACAGTTTAGCCTATGGCTACACCTTC,CASMGDSLAYGYTF
12,.,.,TRBJ2-7,TRBV5-1,TGCGCCAGCAGTCAAAGCTCCTACGAGCAGTACTTC,CASSQSSYEQYF